A selection of T cell receptor beta chains follows, all from one sample in a study of blood T cell repertoires in COVID-19. Libraries were prepared by immunoSEQ multiplex PCR; TCRdb keeps only in-frame clonotypes and omits some of them. The data contain roughly 250,000 clones, just over 90% of them seen just once; the ten biggest clones take up approximately 2.5%. Input material: PBMCs or T cells enriched from blood (not recorded which). These receptors were taken from a middle-aged woman with acute COVID-19. CDR3s include the opening cysteine and the closing phenylalanine or tryptophan. The order of the fields is J gene, V gene, CDR3 protein.

j_gene: TRBJ1-1
v_gene: TRBV5-1
CDR3aa: CASSLFGANTEAFF

j_gene: TRBJ1-5
v_gene: TRBV4-3
CDR3aa: CASSPGTGDQPQHF

j_gene: TRBJ1-1
v_gene: TRBV5-1
CDR3aa: CASSPRGMNTEAFF

j_gene: TRBJ1-1
v_gene: TRBV10-2
CDR3aa: CASSETIAGAEAFF

j_gene: TRBJ2-3
v_gene: TRBV7-2
CDR3aa: CASSLAIERTDTQYF

j_gene: TRBJ2-3
v_gene: TRBV27
CDR3aa: CASSRGLAGNGGDTQYF

j_gene: TRBJ2-7
v_gene: TRBV14
CDR3aa: CASSGGGAPTYEQYF

j_gene: TRBJ2-3
v_gene: TRBV5-1
CDR3aa: CASSVTSGGTDTQYF

j_gene: TRBJ1-2
v_gene: TRBV14
CDR3aa: CASSQGGRLEGYTF

j_gene: TRBJ2-6
v_gene: TRBV7-2
CDR3aa: CASTTRGGSGANVLTF

j_gene: TRBJ1-4
v_gene: TRBV24-1
CDR3aa: CATSDSGTDGQNGKLFF

j_gene: TRBJ1-3
v_gene: TRBV2
CDR3aa: CASTLLSGGHFSGNTIYF

j_gene: TRBJ2-1
v_gene: TRBV9
CDR3aa: CASSLRGRDELYNEQFF

j_gene: TRBJ2-3
v_gene: TRBV29-1
CDR3aa: CSVEDSYTDTQYF

j_gene: TRBJ2-7
v_gene: TRBV2
CDR3aa: CASTMGLAGAAYEQYF

j_gene: TRBJ2-7
v_gene: TRBV11-3
CDR3aa: CASSTRQGWNEQYF

j_gene: TRBJ1-1
v_gene: TRBV30
CDR3aa: CAWSRVNTEAFF

j_gene: TRBJ2-7
v_gene: TRBV5-4
CDR3aa: CASSSVSGGTWEQYF

j_gene: TRBJ1-1
v_gene: TRBV2
CDR3aa: CASSPHPGTGSTEAFF

j_gene: TRBJ1-5
v_gene: TRBV7-6
CDR3aa: CASSRLQGLSNQPQHF

j_gene: TRBJ2-7
v_gene: TRBV4-1
CDR3aa: CASSQTTGVSYEQYF

j_gene: TRBJ1-2
v_gene: TRBV19
CDR3aa: CASSRQGRGYTF

j_gene: TRBJ1-3
v_gene: TRBV5-1
CDR3aa: CASSKSSLDTKGTIYF

j_gene: TRBJ2-5
v_gene: TRBV12-5
CDR3aa: CASGLAHSGTLVLETQYF

j_gene: TRBJ2-2
v_gene: TRBV27
CDR3aa: CASSPGLARPNTGELFF